This T cell receptor beta chain is from a study of shared clonotypes between healthy human individuals. At the level of the study: CD4 naive and memory got three plates each, CD8 naive two, CD8 memory one. Whole-study findings and limits: Shared across a handful of donors were around 5% of the naive CD4 clonotypes. Shared clonotypes across all four donors exceeded non-shared ones in generation probability. The authors sampled blood alone, and tissue repertoires likely differ.

The CDR3 extends over 16 amino acids. Germline loops: CDR1 SEHNR, CDR2 FQNEAQ (reference sequence). With 2 bases clipped from V and 4 bases from J, the junction kept 9 bases outside the gene matches. This table comes from immunoSEQ multiplex PCR, and its TCRdb copy is limited to in-frame clones, with some not included. Of 950,000 to 1,200,000 clones in the sample, approximately 80% were seen once. Worth noting for this clone: Antigen unknown.

The sample taken for sequencing was memory CD4+ T cells from PBMCs. Specified subset: CD45RA-negative fraction. This TCR was recovered from a man younger than 35 in good health. Some clones in this sample may be carry-over from other donors' samples. This rearrangement joins TRBV7-9 to TRBJ2-7; 9 positions agree with TRBD1. CDR3 amino acids: CASSLPTTGGLYEQYF. In DNA, the CDR3 is TGTGCCAGCAGCTTACCGACGACAGGGGGTCTGTACGAGCAGTACTTC.